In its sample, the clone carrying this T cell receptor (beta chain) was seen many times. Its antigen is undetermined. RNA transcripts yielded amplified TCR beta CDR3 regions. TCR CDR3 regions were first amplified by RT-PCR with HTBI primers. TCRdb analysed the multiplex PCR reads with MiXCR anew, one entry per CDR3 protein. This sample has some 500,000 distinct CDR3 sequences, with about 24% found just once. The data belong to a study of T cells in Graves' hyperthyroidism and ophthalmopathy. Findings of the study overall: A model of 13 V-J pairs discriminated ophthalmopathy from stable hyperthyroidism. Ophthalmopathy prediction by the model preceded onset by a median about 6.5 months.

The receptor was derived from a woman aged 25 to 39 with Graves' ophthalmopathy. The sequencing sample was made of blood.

CDR3 nucleotide sequence: TGCAGTCCCCGGCGCTGGGGGAACACTGAAGCTTTCTTT. This gives the protein CSPRRWGNTEAFF. The chain joins TRBV20-1 to TRBJ1-1, with D unclear. The V gene lost 8 bases and the J gene lost 1 base, with 14 bases spanning the gap. The length of the CDR3 is 13 residues. CDR1 is DFQATT and CDR2 is SNEGSKA in the germline V gene (reference sequence).